This T cell receptor beta chain was captured in a study of T cell responses to AZD1222 COVID-19 vaccine. In the study overall: Recipients boosted at about 4 weeks or about 12 weeks are pooled. Findings and caveats of the study: Only six individuals given AZD1222 were seropositive at baseline. Repertoires were obtained solely post-peak T cell response. The donors showed a predominance of white British ancestry and of females, with possible underestimation of clonal diversity.

Produced via immunoSEQ multiplex PCR; TCRdb's table is partial and in-frame only. This sample carries 70,000 or so clones, around 80% of them seen once, and the ten largest clones take around 10%. Germline values: CDR1 MNHEY, CDR2 SVGAGI. V gave up 2 bases and J gave up 4 bases, with 5 bases separating them. The CDR3 extends over 12 amino acids. This clone was observed a handful of times. Its antigen is unknown. The gene calls are TRBV6-5 and TRBJ2-5; possibly TRBD1 for D (5 bases). This receptor was identified in an adult in good health. Here the sequenced sample was peripheral blood, taken on day 0 of AZD1222 vaccination. The CDR3 spells CASSYRGETQYF. Here the CDR3 DNA reads TGTGCCAGCAGTTACAGGGGAGAGACCCAGTACTTC.